This T cell receptor beta chain was captured in a study of breast tumors, draining lymph nodes, adjacent tissues. General study results and limits: Luminal-like breast cancer showed significantly greater tumor-nontumor repertoire similarity than basal-like breast cancer did. Tumor T cell lymph node origin was a supported hypothesis, not proven. Compared with lymph nodes, tumors were less diverse; compared with nontumor tissue, more.

Samples came from axillary lymph nodes draining the breast cancer. About this clonotype itself: Its specificity is unknown.

TCRdb passed the multiplex PCR reads through MiXCR, listing each CDR3 protein once. The data contain approximately 210,000 distinct CDR3 sequences, approximately 29% of them seen just once; the ten biggest clones take up over 1.1%. V was pared by 6 bases and J by 10 bases, with 15 bases of the junction left unmatched. The V gene's germline CDR1 is SNHLY and CDR2 FYNNEI. The CDR3 has 16 amino acids. Source material: axillary lymph node tissue. This chain joins TRBV2 and TRBJ1-6, with 7 bases fitting TRBD1. This receptor was taken from a female donor with breast cancer. Some clones in this sample may be carry-over from other donors' samples. CDR3 loop: CASRPGGRRDQSPLHF. CDR3 in DNA: TGTGCCAGCAGACCAGGGGGGCGCCGGGACCAGTCACCCCTCCACTTT.